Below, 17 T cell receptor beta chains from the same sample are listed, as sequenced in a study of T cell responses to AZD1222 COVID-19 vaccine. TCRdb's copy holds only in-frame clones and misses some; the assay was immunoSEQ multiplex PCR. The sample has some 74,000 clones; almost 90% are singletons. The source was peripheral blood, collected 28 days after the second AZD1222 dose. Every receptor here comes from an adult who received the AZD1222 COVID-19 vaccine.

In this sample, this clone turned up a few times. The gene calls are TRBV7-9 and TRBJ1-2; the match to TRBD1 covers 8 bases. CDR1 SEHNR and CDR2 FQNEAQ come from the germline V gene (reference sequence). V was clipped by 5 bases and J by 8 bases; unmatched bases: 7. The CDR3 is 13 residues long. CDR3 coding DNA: TGTGCCAGCAGCCTCCAGGGGGCGCAGGGCTACACCTTC. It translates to CASSLQGAQGYTF.

In nucleotides, the CDR3 is TGTGCCAGCAGTTTACAGGGGGGATTGCAGCCCCAGCATTTT. The encoded protein is CASSLQGGLQPQHF. The V gene is TRBV27, the J gene TRBJ1-5, with TRBD1 matching over 7 bases. The CDR3 loop spans 14 amino acids. CDR1 is MNHEY, CDR2 SMNVEV, per germline (reference sequence). The J segment lost 7 bases and the V segment lost 2 bases, leaving 5 bases of the junction unmatched.

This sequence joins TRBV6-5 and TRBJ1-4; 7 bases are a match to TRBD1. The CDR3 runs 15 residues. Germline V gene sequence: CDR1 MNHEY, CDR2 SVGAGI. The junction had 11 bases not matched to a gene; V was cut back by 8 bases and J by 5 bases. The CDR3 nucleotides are TGTGCCAGCTTATCTGGACAGGCCCGGAATGAAAAACTGTTTTTT. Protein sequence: CASLSGQARNEKLFF.

CDR3 loop: CASRYRAEAFF. CDR3 sequence (DNA): TGCGCCAGCAGGTACAGGGCTGAAGCTTTCTTT. The rearrangement uses TRBV10-1 and TRBJ1-1; TRBD1 is a possible D gene (6 bases). Trimming cost V 6 bases and J 6 bases, with 8 bases left between them. The CDR3 loop spans 11 amino acids. From germline, CDR1 is WNHNN and CDR2 SYGVQD (reference sequence).

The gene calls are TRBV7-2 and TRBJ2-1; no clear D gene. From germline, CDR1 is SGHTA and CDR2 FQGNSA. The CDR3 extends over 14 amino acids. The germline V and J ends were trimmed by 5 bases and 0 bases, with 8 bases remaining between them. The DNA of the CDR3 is TGTGCCAGCAGCCCATCGACCTCCTACAATGAGCAGTTCTTC. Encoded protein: CASSPSTSYNEQFF.

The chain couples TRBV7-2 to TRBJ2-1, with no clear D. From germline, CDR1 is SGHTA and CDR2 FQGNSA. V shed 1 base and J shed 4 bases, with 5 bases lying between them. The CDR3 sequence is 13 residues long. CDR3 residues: CASSLDQYNEQFF. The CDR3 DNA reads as TGTGCCAGCAGCTTAGACCAATACAATGAGCAGTTCTTC.

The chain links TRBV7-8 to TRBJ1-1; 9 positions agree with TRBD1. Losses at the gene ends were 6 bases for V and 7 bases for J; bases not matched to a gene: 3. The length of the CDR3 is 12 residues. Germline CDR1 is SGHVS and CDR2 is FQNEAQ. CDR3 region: CASSDRGFEAFF. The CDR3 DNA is TGTGCCAGCAGTGACAGGGGGTTTGAAGCTTTCTTT. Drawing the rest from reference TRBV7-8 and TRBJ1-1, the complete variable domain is GAGVSQSPRYKVAKRGQDVALRCDPISGHVSLFWYQQALGQGPEFLTYFQNEAQLDKSGLPSDRFFAERPEGSVSTLKIQRTQQEDSAVYLCASSDRGFEAFFGQGTRLTVV.

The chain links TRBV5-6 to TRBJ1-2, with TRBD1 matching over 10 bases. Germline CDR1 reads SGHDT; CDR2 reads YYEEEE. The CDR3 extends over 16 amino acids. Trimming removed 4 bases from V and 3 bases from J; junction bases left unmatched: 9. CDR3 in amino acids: CASSHQGTGVDYGYTF. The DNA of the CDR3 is TGTGCCAGCAGCCACCAAGGGACAGGGGTTGACTATGGCTACACCTTC.

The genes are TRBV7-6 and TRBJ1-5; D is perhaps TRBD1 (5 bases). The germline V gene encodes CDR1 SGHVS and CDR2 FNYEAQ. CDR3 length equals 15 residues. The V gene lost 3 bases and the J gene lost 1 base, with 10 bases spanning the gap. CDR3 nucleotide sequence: TGTGCCAGCAGCTTTTTACCAGGGAGCAATCAGCCCCAGCATTTT. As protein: CASSFLPGSNQPQHF. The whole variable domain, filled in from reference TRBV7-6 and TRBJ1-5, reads GAGVSQSPRYKVTKRGQDVALRCDPISGHVSLYWYRQALGQGPEFLTYFNYEAQQDKSGLPNDRFSAERPEGSISTLTIQRTEQRDSAMYRCASSFLPGSNQPQHFGDGTRLSIL.

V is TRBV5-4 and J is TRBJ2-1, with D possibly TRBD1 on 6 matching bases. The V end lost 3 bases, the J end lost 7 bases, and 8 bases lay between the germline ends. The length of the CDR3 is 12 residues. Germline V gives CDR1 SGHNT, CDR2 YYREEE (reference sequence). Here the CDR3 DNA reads TGTGCCAGCAGCTCGGACAGTAATGAGCAGTTCTTC. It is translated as CASSSDSNEQFF.

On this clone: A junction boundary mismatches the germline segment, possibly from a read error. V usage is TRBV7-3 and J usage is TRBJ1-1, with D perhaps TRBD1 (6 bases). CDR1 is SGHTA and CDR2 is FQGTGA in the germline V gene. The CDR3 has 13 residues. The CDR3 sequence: CASSPQPRTGPIF. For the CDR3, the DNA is TGTGCCAGCAGCCCCCAGCCTCGTACAGGGCCAATCTTT.

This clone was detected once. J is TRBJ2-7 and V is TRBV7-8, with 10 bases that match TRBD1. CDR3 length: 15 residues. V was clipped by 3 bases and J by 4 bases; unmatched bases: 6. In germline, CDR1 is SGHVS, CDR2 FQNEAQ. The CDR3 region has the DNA TGTGCCAGCAGCTTCAGGACAGGGGGATCTTACGAGCAGTACTTC. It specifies CASSFRTGGSYEQYF.

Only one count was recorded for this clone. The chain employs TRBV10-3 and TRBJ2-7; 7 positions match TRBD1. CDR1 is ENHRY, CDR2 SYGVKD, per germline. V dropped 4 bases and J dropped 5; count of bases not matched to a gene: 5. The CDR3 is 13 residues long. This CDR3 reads CAISATGANEQYF. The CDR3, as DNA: TGTGCCATCAGTGCAACAGGGGCCAACGAGCAGTACTTC.

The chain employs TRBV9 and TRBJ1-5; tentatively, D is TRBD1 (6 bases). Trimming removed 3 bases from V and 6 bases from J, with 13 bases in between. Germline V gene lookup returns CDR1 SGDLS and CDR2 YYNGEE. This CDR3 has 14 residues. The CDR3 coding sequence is TGTGCCAGCAGCGCGACAGGCTCGGTTCAGCCCCAGCATTTT. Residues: CASSATGSVQPQHF.

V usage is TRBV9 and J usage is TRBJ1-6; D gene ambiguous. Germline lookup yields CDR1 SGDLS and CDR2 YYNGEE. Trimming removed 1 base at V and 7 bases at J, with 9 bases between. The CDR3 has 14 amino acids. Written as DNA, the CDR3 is TGTGCCAGCAGCGTAATGGGTGGCAATTCACCCCTCCACTTT. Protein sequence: CASSVMGGNSPLHF.

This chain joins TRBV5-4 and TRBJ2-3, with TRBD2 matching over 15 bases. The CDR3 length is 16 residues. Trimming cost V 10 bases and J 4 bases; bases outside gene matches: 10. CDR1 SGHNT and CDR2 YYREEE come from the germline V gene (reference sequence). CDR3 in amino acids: CAFRTSGGAEADTQYF. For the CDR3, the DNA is TGTGCCTTCCGGACTAGCGGGGGGGCGGAGGCAGATACGCAGTATTTT.

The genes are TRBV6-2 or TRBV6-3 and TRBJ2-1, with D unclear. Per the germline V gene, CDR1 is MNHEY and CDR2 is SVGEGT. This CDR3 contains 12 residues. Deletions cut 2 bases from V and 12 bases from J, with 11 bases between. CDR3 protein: CASSYPGIGQFF. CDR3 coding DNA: TGTGCCAGCAGTTACCCCGGAATTGGGCAGTTCTTC.